The 10 T cell receptor beta chains reported below all come from one sample, sequenced in a study of T-cell memory formation after mild COVID-19. TCRdb reanalysed the 5' RACE reads using MiXCR and keeps one entry per CDR3 protein. The sample has under 450,000 distinct CDR3 sequences, 13% to 15% seen once; the top ten hold around 21%. The sequencing input was PBMCs or a T cell subset sorted from them (not recorded which). The receptors were sampled from a man between 18 and 29 years old who had mild COVID-19 (a few samples of this study predate the infection). Cell type and time point are not known.

This clonotype was recorded at least ten times. One junction end disagrees with the germline gene, perhaps due to a read error. V gene TRBV12-3 or TRBV12-4 combines with J gene TRBJ2-5; D is undetermined. This CDR3 comprises 13 residues. The CDR3 DNA follows: TGCGCCAGCAGCTTTGTTCCTGAAGAGACCCAGTACTTC. Translating gives CASSFVPEETQYF.

The rearrangement links TRBV20-1 to TRBJ1-1; D gene unclear. V lost 3 bases to trimming and J lost 3 bases, with 5 bases between them. The CDR3 contains 11 residues. The germline V gene encodes CDR1 DFQATT and CDR2 SNEGSKA (reference sequence). The CDR3, as DNA: TGCAGTGCTAGTGCGGACACTGAAGCTTTCTTT. The encoded protein is CSASADTEAFF.

The V gene is TRBV10-3, the J gene TRBJ2-7, with D unclear. The CDR3 is made up of 15 amino acids. The V gene lost 10 bases and the J gene lost 1 base, with 20 bases spanning the gap. Germline CDR1 is ENHRY and CDR2 is SYGVKD. CDR3 protein: CATLETSTGSYEQYV. For the CDR3, the DNA is TGTGCCACCCTTGAGACAAGTACCGGTTCCTACGAGCAGTACGTC.

The chain has TRBV7-9 and TRBJ2-7; D unresolved. V was trimmed by 1 base and J by 10 bases, leaving 8 bases between them. From germline, CDR1 is SEHNR and CDR2 FQNEAQ (reference sequence). This CDR3 region has 11 residues. In nucleotides, the CDR3 is TGTGCCAGCAGCTTAGGACCAGATCAGTACGTC. It translates to CASSLGPDQYV.

This clonotype was found a few times. This chain uses TRBV5-4 with TRBJ1-5; D call uncertain. Germline V gene sequence: CDR1 SGHNT, CDR2 YYREEE (reference sequence). The CDR3 is 13 amino acids. V was clipped by 1 base and J by 6 bases, with 8 bases between them. The CDR3 DNA follows: TGTGCCAGCAGCTTGTATGGGGTTCAGCCCCAGCATTTT. It specifies CASSLYGVQPQHF.

This clonotype was observed at least ten times. J is TRBJ2-2 and V is TRBV7-8, with 10 bases identical to TRBD2. The CDR3 sequence is 15 residues long. Germline trimming cut 6 bases from V and 1 base from J; bases unmatched to any gene: 2. The germline gives CDR1 SGHVS, CDR2 FQNEAQ. The DNA of the CDR3 is TGTGCCAGCAGAGTAGCGGGGGGGAACACCGGGGAGCTGTTTTTT. This codes for CASRVAGGNTGELFF. Filled out from reference TRBV7-8 and TRBJ2-2, the complete variable domain reads GAGVSQSPRYKVAKRGQDVALRCDPISGHVSLFWYQQALGQGPEFLTYFQNEAQLDKSGLPSDRFFAERPEGSVSTLKIQRTQQEDSAVYLCASRVAGGNTGELFFGEGSRLTVL.

The V and J genes are TRBV3-1 and TRBJ1-1; D is uncertain. Deletions cut 4 bases from V and 1 base from J, with 7 bases between. Germline CDR1 reads LGHDT; CDR2 reads YNNKEL (reference sequence). The CDR3 contains 13 residues. The DNA for the CDR3 is TGTGCCAGCAGCCCGACATGGAACACTGAAGCTTTCTTT. Its protein is CASSPTWNTEAFF.

This clonotype was detected a few times. The chain couples TRBV6-6 to TRBJ2-5; TRBD1 agrees at 10 bases. The length of the CDR3 is 15 residues. After removal of 7 bases from V and 0 bases from J, the junction contained 5 bases not matched to a gene. Germline V CDR1 and CDR2: MNHNY, SVGAGI (reference sequence). The CDR3 loop is CASTRDRGNQETQYF. The CDR3 nucleotides are TGTGCCAGCACCAGGGACAGGGGAAACCAAGAGACCCAGTACTTC.

The chain joins TRBV4-2 to TRBJ2-3, with D tentatively TRBD1 or TRBD2 (5 bases each). The germline CDR1 and CDR2 sequences are LGHNA and YNFKEQ. V gave up 3 bases and J gave up 1 base, with 14 bases separating them. The CDR3 has 16 residues. The CDR3 DNA sequence: TGTGCCAGCAGCCATCCTAAGAGGGGACGCACAGATACGCAGTATTTT. This encodes CASSHPKRGRTDTQYF.

V and J are TRBV5-1 and TRBJ2-7; 9 bases align to TRBD2. The CDR3 loop spans 18 amino acids. Germline V lookup: CDR1 SGHRS, CDR2 YFSETQ. V dropped 4 bases and J dropped 0; count of bases not matched to a gene: 14. CDR3 DNA sequence: TGCGCCAGCAGCACGACCCCTAGTAGCGGGGGCCTCTCCTACGAGCAGTACTTC. It specifies CASSTTPSSGGLSYEQYF.